These 27 T cell receptor beta chains were all obtained from the same sample, sequenced in a study of blood T cell repertoires in COVID-19. Here immunoSEQ multiplex PCR was the method, and the copy in TCRdb shows in-frame clones only, minus some. Here the sample spans over 100,000 clones, roughly nine tenths being singletons. Sequencing was done on a sample of peripheral blood. These TCRs come from a human donor in a cohort sampled during active COVID-19.

This clone was recorded only once. The chain combines TRBV3-1 (or the pseudogene TRBV3-2) with TRBJ2-2; maybe TRBD1 (7 bases). CDR3 size: 14 residues. Trimming took 7 bases from V and 8 from J, leaving 17 bases between them. CDR1 and CDR2 (germline): LGHDT, YNNKEL (reference sequence). The CDR3 loop is CASTETGRTGELFF. In nucleotides, the CDR3 is TGTGCCAGCACCGAGACAGGGAGGACGGGGGAGCTGTTTTTT.

The sample holds a few counts of this clone. The chain has TRBV25-1 and TRBJ1-3, with TRBD1 matching 10 bases. The CDR3 spans 17 residues. V shed 0 bases and J 4 bases; nucleotides not matched to a gene: 6. CDR1 MGHDK and CDR2 SYGVNS come from the germline V gene. The CDR3 DNA reads as TGTGCCAGCAGTGAATATCTAGGGACAGGGGTCGGAAACACCATATATTTT. This sequence encodes CASSEYLGTGVGNTIYF.

J is TRBJ1-1 and V is TRBV25-1; D gene ambiguous. Trimming removed 3 bases at V and 4 bases at J, with 6 bases between. CDR1 MGHDK and CDR2 SYGVNS come from the germline V gene. This CDR3 is built from 12 residues. The CDR3 region is CASSEVGTEAFF. The CDR3 DNA is TGTGCCAGCAGTGAGGTCGGCACTGAAGCTTTCTTT.

This clone was recorded only once. The chain uses TRBV24-1 and TRBJ2-3; maybe TRBD1 (6 bases). This CDR3 has 17 amino acids. V was clipped by 0 bases and J by 2 bases, with 14 bases between them. Germline V gene sequence: CDR1 KGHDR, CDR2 SFDVKD. The CDR3 loop is CATSDLRPGQVTDTQYF. CDR3 nucleotides: TGTGCCACCAGTGATTTGCGGCCGGGACAAGTCACAGATACGCAGTATTTT.

V gene TRBV29-1 combines with J gene TRBJ2-7; 10 bases are a match to TRBD2. The CDR3 is 16 residues long. V lost 5 bases and J lost 3; bases outside the gene matches: 13. CDR1 is SQVTM, CDR2 ANQGSEA, per germline. CDR3 nucleotide sequence: TGCAGCGTTACTGGGCTAGCGGGAGATCGGCGCTACGAGCAGTACTTC. This codes for CSVTGLAGDRRYEQYF.

V and J are TRBV21-1 and TRBJ2-7; TRBD1 is the table's D call and was not checked against the DNA. TRBV21-1 represents a pseudogene. The CDR3 spans 16 residues. The CDR3 protein is CASKRDRGLNRHEQYF. In DNA form, the CDR3 reads TGTGCCAGCAAAAGGGACAGGGGGCTGAATCGACACGAGCAGTACTTC.

CDR3 in DNA: TGTGCCATCAGTGATCTTCCCTACGAGCAGTACTTC. Translating gives CAISDLPYEQYF. The chain recombines TRBV10-3 with TRBJ2-7; no clear D gene. The germline V gene encodes CDR1 ENHRY and CDR2 SYGVKD. The CDR3 is 12 residues long. Trimming took 3 bases from V and 2 from J, leaving 5 bases between them.

The chain recombines TRBV7-8 with TRBJ1-1; 9 positions match TRBD1. The ends lost 1 base at V and 2 bases at J; junction bases unmatched: 5. The length of the CDR3 is 16 residues. Germline values: CDR1 SGHVS, CDR2 FQNEAQ. DNA of the CDR3: TGTGCCAGCAGCTTAGGAGGGACAGGGCTTAACACTGAAGCTTTCTTT. Translation gives CASSLGGTGLNTEAFF.

V and J are TRBV7-8 and TRBJ2-7; maybe TRBD1 (5 bases). V lost 1 base and J lost 2, with 9 bases in between. Looked up from germline, CDR1 is SGHVS and CDR2 is FQNEAQ. The CDR3 sequence is 14 residues long. The CDR3 bases are TGTGCCAGCAGCTTAGGTACAGGAGCCTACGAGCAGTACTTC. This codes for CASSLGTGAYEQYF.

The genes are TRBV27 and TRBJ2-5; 10 bases are a match to TRBD1. Looked up from germline, CDR1 is MNHEY and CDR2 is SMNVEV (reference sequence). The CDR3 covers 15 residues. V gave up 4 bases and J gave up 7 bases; unmatched junction bases: 9. CDR3 loop: CASSYRTGGGATQYF. CDR3 DNA: TGTGCCAGCAGTTATCGGACAGGGGGAGGTGCGACCCAGTACTTC.

The rearrangement links TRBV11-3 to TRBJ2-3, with 10 bases matching TRBD1. The CDR3 is made up of 16 amino acids. V trimming: 5 bases; J trimming: 8 bases; junction bases outside the gene matches: 13. Per germline, CDR1 SGHNT and CDR2 YENEEA. The CDR3 coding sequence is TGTGCCAGCAGCCCCAGACAGGGGGCCAGTACTCTTACGCAGTATTTT. This sequence encodes CASSPRQGASTLTQYF.

J is TRBJ2-3 and V is TRBV4-1, with D perhaps TRBD1 (5 bases). V lost 0 bases to trimming and J lost 1 base, with 14 bases between them. Germline loops: CDR1 MGHRA, CDR2 YSYEKL. The CDR3 runs 17 residues. For the CDR3, the DNA is TGCGCCAGCAGCCAAGAGGTCAGGGAACCTCGCACAGATACGCAGTATTTT. This translates into CASSQEVREPRTDTQYF.

V usage is TRBV15 and J usage is TRBJ2-2; the match to TRBD1 covers 8 bases. The CDR3 loop spans 13 amino acids. Germline-derived CDR1 and CDR2 are LNHNV and YYDKDF (reference sequence). V gave up 3 bases and J gave up 8 bases; unmatched junction bases: 2. The CDR3 spells CATSRDRVGELFF. CDR3 nucleotides: TGTGCCACCAGCAGGGACAGGGTGGGGGAGCTGTTTTTT.

This clone was observed once. The rearrangement uses TRBV7-2 and TRBJ2-1; TRBD2 agrees at 10 bases. V shed 1 base and J 8 bases; nucleotides not matched to a gene: 14. Germline V CDR1 and CDR2: SGHTA, FQGNSA. This CDR3 region has 18 residues. The CDR3 DNA sequence: TGTGCCAGCAGCTTAGTTCCTTGGGCTAGCGGGAGAACGGATGAGCAGTTCTTC. This encodes CASSLVPWASGRTDEQFF.

The chain uses TRBV5-6 and TRBJ1-2; a possible D gene is TRBD1 (6 bases). V was cut by 6 bases and J by 7 bases, with 25 bases left in between. CDR1 SGHDT and CDR2 YYEEEE come from the germline V gene. This CDR3 region has 16 residues. CDR3 region: CASIILSTGIGSGYTF. In DNA, the CDR3 is TGTGCCAGCATCATACTATCTACAGGGATAGGGAGTGGCTACACCTTC.

The chain links TRBV28 to TRBJ1-1; D perhaps matches TRBD1 (6 bases). CDR1 and CDR2 (germline): MDHEN, SYDVKM. CDR3 size: 15 residues. V lost 1 base to trimming and J lost 4 bases, with 13 bases between them. In nucleotides, the CDR3 is TGTGCCAGCAGTTTATCTCCCGGCAGGGGCACTGAAGCTTTCTTT. This sequence encodes CASSLSPGRGTEAFF.

The rearrangement uses TRBV9 and TRBJ1-2, with 9 positions matching TRBD1. The CDR3 has 16 residues. J gave up 3 bases and V 0 bases, and 6 bases lay outside the gene matches. Germline assignment: CDR1 SGDLS and CDR2 YYNGEE. The CDR3 bases are TGTGCCAGCAGCGTAGACCACAGGGGGCGCGACTATGGCTACACCTTC. Translation: CASSVDHRGRDYGYTF.

The chain combines TRBV2 with TRBJ1-2; no definite D call. The CDR3 consists of 13 residues. Trimming cost V 7 bases and J 2 bases, with 11 bases left between them. The V gene's germline CDR1 is SNHLY and CDR2 FYNNEI. Written as DNA, the CDR3 is TGTGCCAGCAATTACGGTTACAACTATGGCTACACCTTC. Translating it yields CASNYGYNYGYTF.

The chain is built from TRBV5-1 and TRBJ1-3, with 7 positions matching TRBD1. The ends lost 4 bases at V and 0 bases at J; junction bases unmatched: 7. Germline lookup yields CDR1 SGHRS and CDR2 YFSETQ. The CDR3 spans 16 residues. The CDR3 region is CASSLQTGSSGNTIYF. As DNA, the CDR3 is TGCGCCAGCAGCCTCCAGACAGGGTCCTCTGGAAACACCATATATTTT.

In this sample, this clone turned up a few times. CDR3 sequence reads: CASSLQANTEAFF. The CDR3 region has the DNA TGTGCCAGCAGCTTGCAGGCTAACACTGAAGCTTTCTTT. The V and J genes are TRBV5-4 and TRBJ1-1; D unclear. The germline CDR1 and CDR2 sequences are SGHNT and YYREEE (reference sequence). The CDR3 sequence is 13 residues long. V dropped 1 base and J dropped 2 bases, with 6 bases sitting between them.

The chain links TRBV6-5 to TRBJ1-1, with D perhaps TRBD1 (6 bases). From germline, CDR1 is MNHEY and CDR2 SVGAGI. Trimming shortened V by 3 bases and J by 4 bases, and 9 bases separated the two germline ends. This CDR3 comprises 13 residues. Written as DNA, the CDR3 is TGTGCCAGCAGTTATCAGGGGATCACTGAAGCTTTCTTT. Translation: CASSYQGITEAFF.

The chain is built from TRBV9 and TRBJ2-3, with 8 bases identical to TRBD2. The V gene end was trimmed by 0 bases and the J gene end by 11 bases; junction bases not matched to a gene: 14. CDR1 SGDLS and CDR2 YYNGEE come from the germline V gene. This CDR3 comprises 16 residues. The CDR3 loop reads CASSVGREAGMAVQYF. The CDR3 nucleotides are TGTGCCAGCAGCGTAGGGCGGGAGGCTGGGATGGCGGTGCAGTATTTT.

This clone has just one count. The chain carries TRBV19 and TRBJ2-1; maybe TRBD2 (7 bases). Trimming took 5 bases from V and 6 from J, leaving 17 bases between them. Germline V lookup: CDR1 LNHDA, CDR2 SQIVND (reference sequence). The CDR3 runs to 15 residues. CDR3 sequence: CASSVQGGVGNEQFF. The CDR3 DNA sequence: TGTGCCAGTAGTGTACAAGGGGGGGTAGGCAATGAGCAGTTCTTC.

V is TRBV28 and J is TRBJ1-2; TRBD1 might be the D (5 bases). CDR1 and CDR2 (germline): MDHEN, SYDVKM. The CDR3 consists of 12 residues. V lost 1 base, J lost 5 bases, and 5 bases lay in between. CDR3 nucleotides: TGTGCCAGCAGTTTATCAGGGTATGGCTACACCTTC. Translation gives CASSLSGYGYTF.

This sequence joins TRBV28 and TRBJ2-1; weak D call: TRBD1 (6 bases). The CDR3 consists of 15 residues. Germline V gene sequence: CDR1 MDHEN, CDR2 SYDVKM. Trimming stripped 4 bases from V and 5 bases from J, with 15 bases between. CDR3 sequence reads: CASSSPTGTHNEQFF. The CDR3 region has the DNA TGTGCCAGCAGTTCCCCCACCGGGACACACAATGAGCAGTTCTTC.

The chain combines TRBV15 with TRBJ1-1, with 7 positions matching TRBD1. In germline, CDR1 is LNHNV, CDR2 YYDKDF (reference sequence). The V segment lost 3 bases and the J segment 0 bases; nucleotides outside the gene matches: 4. The CDR3 has 15 amino acids. The CDR3 sequence is CATSRDRSMNTEAFF. CDR3 in DNA: TGTGCCACCAGCAGGGACAGGAGCATGAACACTGAAGCTTTCTTT.

CDR3 in DNA: TGTGCCAGCAGCTTAGGACAGACCATGTACAATGAGCAGTTCTTC. This encodes CASSLGQTMYNEQFF. This sequence joins TRBV11-2 and TRBJ2-1, with D possibly TRBD1 on 5 matching bases. V was cut by 1 base and J by 4 bases, with 11 bases left in between. CDR1 is SGHAT, CDR2 FQNNGV, per germline. CDR3 length: 15 amino acids.